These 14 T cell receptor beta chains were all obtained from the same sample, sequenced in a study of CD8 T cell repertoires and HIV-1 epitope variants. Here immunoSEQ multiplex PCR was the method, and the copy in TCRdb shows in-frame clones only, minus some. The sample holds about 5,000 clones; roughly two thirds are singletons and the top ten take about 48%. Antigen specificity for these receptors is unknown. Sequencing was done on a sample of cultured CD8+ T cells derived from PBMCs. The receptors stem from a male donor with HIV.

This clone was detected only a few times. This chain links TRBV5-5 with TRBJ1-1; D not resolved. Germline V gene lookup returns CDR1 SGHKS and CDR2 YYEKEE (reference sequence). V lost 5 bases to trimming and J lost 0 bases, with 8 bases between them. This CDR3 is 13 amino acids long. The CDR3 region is CASREDLNTEAFF. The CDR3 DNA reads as TGTGCCAGCAGAGAAGACTTGAACACTGAAGCTTTCTTT.

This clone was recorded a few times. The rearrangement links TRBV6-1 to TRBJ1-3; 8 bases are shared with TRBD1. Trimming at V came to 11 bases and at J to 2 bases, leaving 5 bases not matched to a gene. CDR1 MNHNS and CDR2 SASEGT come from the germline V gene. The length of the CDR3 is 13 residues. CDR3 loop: CAALTGAGNTIYF. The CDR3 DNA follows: TGTGCCGCCTTGACAGGGGCTGGAAACACCATATATTTT.

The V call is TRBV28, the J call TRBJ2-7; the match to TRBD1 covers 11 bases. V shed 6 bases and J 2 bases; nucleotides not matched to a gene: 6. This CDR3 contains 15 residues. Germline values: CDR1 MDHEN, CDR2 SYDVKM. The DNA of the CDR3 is TGTGCCAGCAGGGGGACAGGGGGAAGAACCTACGAGCAGTACTTC. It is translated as CASRGTGGRTYEQYF.

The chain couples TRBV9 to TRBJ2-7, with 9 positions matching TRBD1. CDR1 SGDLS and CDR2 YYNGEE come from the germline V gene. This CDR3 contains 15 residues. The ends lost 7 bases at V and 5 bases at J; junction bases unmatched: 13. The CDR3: CASSPAGTGRDEQYF. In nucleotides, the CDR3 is TGTGCCAGCTCCCCGGCCGGGACAGGGCGGGACGAGCAGTACTTC.

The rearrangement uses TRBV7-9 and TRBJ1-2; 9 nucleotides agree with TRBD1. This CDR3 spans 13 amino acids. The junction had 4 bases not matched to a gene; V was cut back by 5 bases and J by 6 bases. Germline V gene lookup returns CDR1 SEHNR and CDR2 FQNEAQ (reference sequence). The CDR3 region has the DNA TGTGCCAGCAGCGCGACAGGGGGAGATGGCTACACCTTC. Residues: CASSATGGDGYTF.

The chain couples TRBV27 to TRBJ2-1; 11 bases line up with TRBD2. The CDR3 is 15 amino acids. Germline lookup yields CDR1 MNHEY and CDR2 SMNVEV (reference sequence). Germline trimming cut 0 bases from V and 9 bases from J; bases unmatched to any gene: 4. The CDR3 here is CASSLSASGGIEQFF. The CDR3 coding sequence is TGTGCCAGCAGTTTATCTGCTAGCGGGGGGATTGAGCAGTTCTTC.

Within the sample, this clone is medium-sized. CDR3 bases: TGTGCCAGCAGCCAAGATCGGAAGCCCTACAATGAGCAGTTCTTC. It encodes CASSQDRKPYNEQFF. The V and J genes are TRBV14 and TRBJ2-1; D unclear. In germline, CDR1 is SGHDN, CDR2 FVKESK. The CDR3 is 15 residues long. The V and J ends lost 0 bases and 2 bases respectively, with 8 bases between them. The entire variable domain, with the rest obtained from reference TRBV14 and TRBJ2-1, is as follows: EAGVTQFPSHSVIEKGQTVTLRCDPISGHDNLYWYRRVMGKEIKFLLHFVKESKQDESGMPNNRFLAERTGGTYSTLKVQPAELEDSGVYFCASSQDRKPYNEQFFGPGTRLTVL.

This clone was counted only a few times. CDR3 in amino acids: CASSLEQSNEQYF. The CDR3, as DNA: TGTGCCAGCAGCTTAGAACAGTCTAACGAGCAGTACTTC. The chain recombines TRBV7-6 with TRBJ2-7; D unclear. The CDR3 loop spans 13 amino acids. Deletions cut 1 base from V and 5 bases from J, with 9 bases between. Germline V gene lookup returns CDR1 SGHVS and CDR2 FNYEAQ.

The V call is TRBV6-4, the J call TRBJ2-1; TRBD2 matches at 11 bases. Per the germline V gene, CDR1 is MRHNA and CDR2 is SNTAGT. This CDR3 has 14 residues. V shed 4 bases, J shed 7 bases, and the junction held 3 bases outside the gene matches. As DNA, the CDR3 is TGTGCCAGCAGTGTAGCGGGGGGGAGAAATGAGCAGTTCTTC. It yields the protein CASSVAGGRNEQFF.

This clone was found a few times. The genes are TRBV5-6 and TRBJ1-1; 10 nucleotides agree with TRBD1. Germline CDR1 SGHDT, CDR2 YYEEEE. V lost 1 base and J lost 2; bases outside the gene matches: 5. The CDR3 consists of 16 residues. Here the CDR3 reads CASSLWGTGDNTEAFF. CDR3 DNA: TGTGCCAGCAGCTTGTGGGGGACAGGGGATAACACTGAAGCTTTCTTT.

For the CDR3, the DNA is TGTGCCAGCAGGTGGACAGGGCCCACTGAAGCTTTCTTT. It translates to CASRWTGPTEAFF. This chain uses TRBV28 with TRBJ1-1; 8 nucleotides agree with TRBD1. CDR1 is MDHEN, CDR2 SYDVKM, per germline. The trim removed 6 bases at V and 4 bases at J, leaving 4 bases unmatched. The CDR3 has 13 residues.

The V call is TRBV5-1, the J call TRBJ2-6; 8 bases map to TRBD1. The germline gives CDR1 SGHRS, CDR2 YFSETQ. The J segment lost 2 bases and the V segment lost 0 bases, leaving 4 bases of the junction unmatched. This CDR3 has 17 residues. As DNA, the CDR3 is TGCGCCAGCAGCTTGGCCAGGGGGCGGACTGGGGCCAACGTCCTGACTTTC. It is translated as CASSLARGRTGANVLTF.

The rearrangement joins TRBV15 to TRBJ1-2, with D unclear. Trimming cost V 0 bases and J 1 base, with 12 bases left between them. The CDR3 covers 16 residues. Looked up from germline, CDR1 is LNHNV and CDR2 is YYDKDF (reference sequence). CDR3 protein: CATSRELGIFNYGYTF. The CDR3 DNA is TGTGCCACCAGCAGAGAATTAGGCATCTTTAACTATGGCTACACCTTC.

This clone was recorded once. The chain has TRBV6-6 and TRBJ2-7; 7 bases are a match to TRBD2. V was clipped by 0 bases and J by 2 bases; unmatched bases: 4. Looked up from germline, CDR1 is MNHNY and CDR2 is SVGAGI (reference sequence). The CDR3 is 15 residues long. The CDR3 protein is CASSYSASGAYEQYF. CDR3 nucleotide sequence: TGTGCCAGCAGTTACTCGGCTAGCGGAGCCTACGAGCAGTACTTC.